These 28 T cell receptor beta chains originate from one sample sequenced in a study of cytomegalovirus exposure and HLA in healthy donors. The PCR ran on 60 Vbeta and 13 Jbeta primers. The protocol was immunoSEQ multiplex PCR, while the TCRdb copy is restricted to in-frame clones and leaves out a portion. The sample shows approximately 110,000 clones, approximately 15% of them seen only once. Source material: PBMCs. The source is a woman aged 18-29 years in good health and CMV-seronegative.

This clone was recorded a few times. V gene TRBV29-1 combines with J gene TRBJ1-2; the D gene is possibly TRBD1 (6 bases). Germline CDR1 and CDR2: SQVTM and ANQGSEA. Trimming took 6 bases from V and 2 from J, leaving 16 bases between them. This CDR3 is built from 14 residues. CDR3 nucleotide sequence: TGCAGCGTCTACCCTGGGACAAGGAACTATGGCTACACCTTC. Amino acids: CSVYPGTRNYGYTF. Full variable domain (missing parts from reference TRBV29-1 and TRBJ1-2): SAVISQKPSRDICQRGTSLTIQCQVDSQVTMMFWYRQQPGQSLTLIATANQGSEATYESGFVIDKFPISRPNLTFSTLTVSNMSPEDSSIYLCSVYPGTRNYGYTFGSGTRLTVV.

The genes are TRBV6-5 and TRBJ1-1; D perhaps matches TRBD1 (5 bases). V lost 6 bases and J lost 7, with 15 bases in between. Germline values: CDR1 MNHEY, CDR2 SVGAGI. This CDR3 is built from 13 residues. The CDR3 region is CASSRRSGGEAFF. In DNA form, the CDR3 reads TGTGCCAGCAGCCGTCGGTCCGGGGGTGAAGCTTTCTTT.

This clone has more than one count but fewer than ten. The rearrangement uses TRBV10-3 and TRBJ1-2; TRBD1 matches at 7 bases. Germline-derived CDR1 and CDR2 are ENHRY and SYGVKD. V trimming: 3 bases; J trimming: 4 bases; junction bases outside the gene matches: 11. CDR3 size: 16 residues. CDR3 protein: CAISDTDRELIYGYTF. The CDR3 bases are TGTGCCATCAGTGACACAGACAGGGAACTGATCTATGGCTACACCTTC.

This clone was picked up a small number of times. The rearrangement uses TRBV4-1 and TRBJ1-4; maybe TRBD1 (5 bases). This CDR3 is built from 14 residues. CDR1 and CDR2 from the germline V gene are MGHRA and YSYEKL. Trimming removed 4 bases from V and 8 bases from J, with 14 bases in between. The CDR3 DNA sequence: TGCGCCAGCAGCCGCATCAGGGTTCAGGAAAAACTGTTTTTT. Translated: CASSRIRVQEKLFF.

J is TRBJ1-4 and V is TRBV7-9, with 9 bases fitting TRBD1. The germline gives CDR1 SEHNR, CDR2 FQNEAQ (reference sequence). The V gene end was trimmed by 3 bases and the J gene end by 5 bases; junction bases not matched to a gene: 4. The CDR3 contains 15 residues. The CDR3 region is CASSFPGQGNEKLFF. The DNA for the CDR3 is TGTGCCAGCAGCTTTCCGGGACAGGGCAATGAAAAACTGTTTTTT.

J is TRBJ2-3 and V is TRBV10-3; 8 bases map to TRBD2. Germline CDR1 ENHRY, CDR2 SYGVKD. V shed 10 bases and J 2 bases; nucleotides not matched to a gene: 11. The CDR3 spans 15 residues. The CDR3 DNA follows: TGTGCCAGCCTAGGGGCGGGGGGAACCACAGATACGCAGTATTTT. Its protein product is CASLGAGGTTDTQYF.

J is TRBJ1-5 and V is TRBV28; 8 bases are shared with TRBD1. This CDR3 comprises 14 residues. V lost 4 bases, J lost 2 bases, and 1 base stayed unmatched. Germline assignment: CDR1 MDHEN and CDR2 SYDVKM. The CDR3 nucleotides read TGTGCCAGCAGTTCGGGACAGGGCAATCAGCCCCAGCATTTT. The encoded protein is CASSSGQGNQPQHF.

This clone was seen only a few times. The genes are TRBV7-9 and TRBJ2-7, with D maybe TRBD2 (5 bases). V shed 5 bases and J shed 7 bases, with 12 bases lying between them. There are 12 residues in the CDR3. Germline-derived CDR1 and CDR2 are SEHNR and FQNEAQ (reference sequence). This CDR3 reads CASSRVPGEQYF. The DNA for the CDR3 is TGTGCCAGCAGCCGAGTCCCGGGGGAGCAGTACTTC.

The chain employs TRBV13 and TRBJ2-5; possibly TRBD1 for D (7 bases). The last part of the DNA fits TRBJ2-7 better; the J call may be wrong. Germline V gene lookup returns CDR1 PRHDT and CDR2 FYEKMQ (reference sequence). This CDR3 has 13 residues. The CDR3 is CASSSGQVGEQYF. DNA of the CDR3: TGTGCCAGCAGTAGCGGACAGGTCGGCGAGCAGTACTTC.

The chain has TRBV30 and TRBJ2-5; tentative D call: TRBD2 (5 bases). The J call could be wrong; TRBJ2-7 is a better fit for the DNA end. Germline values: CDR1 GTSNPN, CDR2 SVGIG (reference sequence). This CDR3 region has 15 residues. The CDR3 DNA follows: TGTGCCTGGAGAGCTGGTAGTGGGAGCTCCTACGAGCAGTACTTC. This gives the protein CAWRAGSGSSYEQYF.

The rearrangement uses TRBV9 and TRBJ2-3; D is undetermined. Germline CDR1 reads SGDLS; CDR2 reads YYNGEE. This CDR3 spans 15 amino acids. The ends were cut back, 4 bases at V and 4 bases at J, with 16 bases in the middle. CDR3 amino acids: CASSPWALWADTQYF. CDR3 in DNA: TGTGCCAGCAGCCCCTGGGCCCTCTGGGCAGATACGCAGTATTTT.

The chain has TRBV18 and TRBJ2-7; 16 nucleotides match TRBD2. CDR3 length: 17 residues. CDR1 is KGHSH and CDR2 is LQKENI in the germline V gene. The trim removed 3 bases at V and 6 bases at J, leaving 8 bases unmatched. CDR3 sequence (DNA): TGTGCCAGCTCACCTGGGACTAGCGGGAGGGTGACTGGCGAGCAGTACTTC. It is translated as CASSPGTSGRVTGEQYF.

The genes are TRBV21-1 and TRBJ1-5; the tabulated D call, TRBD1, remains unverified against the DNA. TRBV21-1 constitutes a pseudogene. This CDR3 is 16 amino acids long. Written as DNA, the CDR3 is TGTGCCAGCAGCAACCAAGGGGGCAGTAGCAATCAGCCCCAGCATTTT. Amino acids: CASSNQGGSSNQPQHF.

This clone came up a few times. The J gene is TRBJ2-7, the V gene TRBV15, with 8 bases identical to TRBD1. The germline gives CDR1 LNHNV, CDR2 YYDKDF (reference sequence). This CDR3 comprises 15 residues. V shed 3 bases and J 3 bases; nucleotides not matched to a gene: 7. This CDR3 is CATSSGGQGHYEQYF. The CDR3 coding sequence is TGTGCCACCAGCAGCGGTGGACAGGGCCACTACGAGCAGTACTTC.

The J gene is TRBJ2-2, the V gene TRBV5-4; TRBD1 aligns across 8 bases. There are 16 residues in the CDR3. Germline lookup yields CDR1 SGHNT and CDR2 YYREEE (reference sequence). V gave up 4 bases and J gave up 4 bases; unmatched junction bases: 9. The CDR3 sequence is CASSTGQDSLTGELFF. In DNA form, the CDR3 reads TGTGCCAGCAGCACGGGACAGGACTCCCTCACCGGGGAGCTGTTTTTT.

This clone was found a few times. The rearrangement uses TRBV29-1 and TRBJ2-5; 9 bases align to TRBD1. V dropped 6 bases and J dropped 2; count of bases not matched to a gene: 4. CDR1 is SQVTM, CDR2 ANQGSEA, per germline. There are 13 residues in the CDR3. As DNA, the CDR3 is TGCAGCGTCGGCGGACAGGGGCAAGAGACCCAGTACTTC. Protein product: CSVGGQGQETQYF.

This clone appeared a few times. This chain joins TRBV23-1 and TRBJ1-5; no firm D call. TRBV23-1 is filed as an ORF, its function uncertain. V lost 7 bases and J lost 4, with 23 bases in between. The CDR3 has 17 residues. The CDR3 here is CASNRSPGWQRNQPQHF. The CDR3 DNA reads TGCGCCAGCAACCGCTCCCCGGGATGGCAAAGAAATCAGCCCCAGCATTTT.

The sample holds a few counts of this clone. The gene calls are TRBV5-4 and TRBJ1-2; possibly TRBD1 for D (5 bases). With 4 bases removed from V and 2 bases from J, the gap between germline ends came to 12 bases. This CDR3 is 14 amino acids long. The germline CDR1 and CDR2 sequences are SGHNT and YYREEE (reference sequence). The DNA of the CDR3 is TGTGCCAGCAGCGCATACCAGGGAAACTATGGCTACACCTTC. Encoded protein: CASSAYQGNYGYTF.

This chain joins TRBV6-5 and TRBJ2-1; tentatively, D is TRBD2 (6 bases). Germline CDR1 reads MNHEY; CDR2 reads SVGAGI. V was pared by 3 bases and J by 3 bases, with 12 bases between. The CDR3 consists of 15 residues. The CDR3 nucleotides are TGTGCCAGCAGTTATCGTTCTAGCGTCTACAATGAGCAGTTCTTC. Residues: CASSYRSSVYNEQFF.

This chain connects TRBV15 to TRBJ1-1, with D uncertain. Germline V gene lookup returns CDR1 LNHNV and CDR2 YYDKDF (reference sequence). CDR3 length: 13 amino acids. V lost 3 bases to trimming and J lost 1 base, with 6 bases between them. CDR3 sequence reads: CATSRTRNTEAFF. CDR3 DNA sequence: TGTGCCACCAGCAGGACAAGGAACACTGAAGCTTTCTTT.

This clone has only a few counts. CDR3 nucleotides: TGCAGCGTTGTCGAGAGAACTAATGAAAAACTGTTTTTT. Translation gives CSVVERTNEKLFF. The chain employs TRBV29-1 and TRBJ1-4, with no clear D. Between the trimmed V and J ends, which lost 4 bases and 1 base, there was a span of 7 bases. This CDR3 has 13 residues. The V gene's germline CDR1 is SQVTM and CDR2 ANQGSEA.

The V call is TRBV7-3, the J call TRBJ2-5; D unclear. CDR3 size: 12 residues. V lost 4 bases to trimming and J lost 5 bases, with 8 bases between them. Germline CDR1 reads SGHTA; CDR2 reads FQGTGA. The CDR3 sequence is CASSYSGETQYF. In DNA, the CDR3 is TGTGCCAGCAGCTACAGTGGGGAGACCCAGTACTTC.

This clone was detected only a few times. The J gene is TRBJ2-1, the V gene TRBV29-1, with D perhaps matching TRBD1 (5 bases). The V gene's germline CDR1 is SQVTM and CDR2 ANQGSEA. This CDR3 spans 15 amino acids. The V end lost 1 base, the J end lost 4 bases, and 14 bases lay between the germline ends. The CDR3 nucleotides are TGCAGCGTTGAAGGGGGCAGGGCGTCGTACAATGAGCAGTTCTTC. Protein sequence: CSVEGGRASYNEQFF.

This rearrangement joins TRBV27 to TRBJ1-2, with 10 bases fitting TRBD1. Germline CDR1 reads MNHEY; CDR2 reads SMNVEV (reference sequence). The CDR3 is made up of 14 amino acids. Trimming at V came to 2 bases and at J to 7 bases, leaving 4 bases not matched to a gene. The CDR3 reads CASSLTDRGFGYTF. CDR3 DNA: TGTGCCAGCAGTTTAACGGACAGGGGGTTTGGCTACACCTTC.

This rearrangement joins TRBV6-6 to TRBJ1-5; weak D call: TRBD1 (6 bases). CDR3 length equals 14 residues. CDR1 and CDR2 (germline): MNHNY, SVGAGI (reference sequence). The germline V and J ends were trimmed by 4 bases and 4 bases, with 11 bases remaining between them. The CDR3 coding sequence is TGTGCCAGCAGTTTCGGGACAAGTAATCAGCCCCAGCATTTT. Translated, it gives CASSFGTSNQPQHF.

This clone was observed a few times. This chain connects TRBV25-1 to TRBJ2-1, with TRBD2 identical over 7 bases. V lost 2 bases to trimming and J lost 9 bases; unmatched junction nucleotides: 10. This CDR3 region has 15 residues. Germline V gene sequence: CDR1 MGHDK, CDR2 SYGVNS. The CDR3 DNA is TGTGCCAGCAGTGAAGCCCTCCTGGGGGGGAGTGAGCAGTTCTTC. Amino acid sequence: CASSEALLGGSEQFF.

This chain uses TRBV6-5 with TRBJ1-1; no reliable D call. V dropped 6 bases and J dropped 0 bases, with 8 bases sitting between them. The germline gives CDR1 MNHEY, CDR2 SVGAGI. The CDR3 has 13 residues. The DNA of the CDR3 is TGTGCCAGCAGCCCCGGGGTGAACACTGAAGCTTTCTTT. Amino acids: CASSPGVNTEAFF.

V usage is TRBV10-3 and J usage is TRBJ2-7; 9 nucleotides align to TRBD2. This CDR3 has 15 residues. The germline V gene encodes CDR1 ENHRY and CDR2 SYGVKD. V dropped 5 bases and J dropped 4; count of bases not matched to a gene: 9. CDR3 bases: TGTGCCATCAGTAACACCGGGACTAGCTTTTACGAGCAGTACTTC. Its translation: CAISNTGTSFYEQYF.